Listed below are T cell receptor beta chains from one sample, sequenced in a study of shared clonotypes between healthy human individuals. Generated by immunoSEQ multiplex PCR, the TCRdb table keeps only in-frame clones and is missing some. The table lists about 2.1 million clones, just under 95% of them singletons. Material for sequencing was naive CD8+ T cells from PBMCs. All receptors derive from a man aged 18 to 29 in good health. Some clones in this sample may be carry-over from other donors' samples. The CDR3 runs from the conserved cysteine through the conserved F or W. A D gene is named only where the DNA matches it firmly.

cdr3_nt: TGTGCCAGCGGGGGACTAGCGGGATCGGGCGAGCAGTACTTC
cdr3_aa: CASGGLAGSGEQYF
d_call: TRBD2
j_call: TRBJ2-7
v_call: TRBV27

cdr3_nt: TGTGCCAGTGAACCCGGGACAGGGATCCCAGATACGCAGTATTTT
cdr3_aa: CASEPGTGIPDTQYF
d_call: TRBD1
j_call: TRBJ2-3
v_call: TRBV19

cdr3_nt: TGTGCCAGCAGTAGAGGTCATGGAAGCAATCAGCCCCAGCATTTT
cdr3_aa: CASSRGHGSNQPQHF
d_call: .
j_call: TRBJ1-5
v_call: TRBV2

cdr3_nt: TGCGCCAGCAGCCAAGATTGGATGGGAACCTACGAGCAGTACTTC
cdr3_aa: CASSQDWMGTYEQYF
d_call: .
j_call: TRBJ2-7
v_call: TRBV4-1

cdr3_nt: TGTGCCAGCAGAGGCTTTGGGGGGAACTATGGCTACACCTTC
cdr3_aa: CASRGFGGNYGYTF
d_call: .
j_call: TRBJ1-2
v_call: TRBV27

cdr3_nt: TGTGCCAGCAGCTTATCCCGACAGGTCGCCGATGAGCAGTTCTTC
cdr3_aa: CASSLSRQVADEQFF
d_call: .
j_call: TRBJ2-1
v_call: TRBV11-2

cdr3_nt: TGCGCCAGCAGCCCAGAAGGGGTTTTAGGAACTGAAGCTTTCTTT
cdr3_aa: CASSPEGVLGTEAFF
d_call: .
j_call: TRBJ1-1
v_call: TRBV4-1

cdr3_nt: TGTGCCAGCAGGGAAGGGGGCATCAATGAGCAGTTCTTC
cdr3_aa: CASREGGINEQFF
d_call: TRBD1
j_call: TRBJ2-1
v_call: TRBV7-2

cdr3_nt: TGTGCCAGCAGTGTAGCTGGTCGCAGCAAAGGCTTCATCGACAATGAGCAGTTCTTC
cdr3_aa: CASSVAGRSKGFIDNEQFF
d_call: .
j_call: TRBJ2-1
v_call: TRBV2

cdr3_nt: TGTGCCAGTTTGGGGACTCCTTCCTACGAGCAGTACTTC
cdr3_aa: CASLGTPSYEQYF
d_call: .
j_call: TRBJ2-7
v_call: TRBV19